The T cell receptor beta chain described here comes from a study of blood T cell repertoires in COVID-19. Libraries were prepared by immunoSEQ multiplex PCR; TCRdb keeps only in-frame clonotypes and omits some of them. Of some 240,000 clones listed, 80% to 90% are singletons. Trimming removed 5 bases from V and 4 bases from J; junction bases left unmatched: 15. This CDR3 has 17 amino acids. Germline loops: CDR1 SGHTA, CDR2 FQGTGA. The clonotype was recovered from a woman between 65 and 79 years old with COVID-19, enrolled during active disease. The chain has TRBV7-3 and TRBJ1-2, with 8 bases matching TRBD1. Sequencing input: peripheral blood. CDR3 protein: CASSEKGAGGSGYGYTF. The DNA of the CDR3 is TGTGCCAGCAGCGAAAAGGGTGCAGGGGGCAGTGGCTATGGCTACACCTTC.